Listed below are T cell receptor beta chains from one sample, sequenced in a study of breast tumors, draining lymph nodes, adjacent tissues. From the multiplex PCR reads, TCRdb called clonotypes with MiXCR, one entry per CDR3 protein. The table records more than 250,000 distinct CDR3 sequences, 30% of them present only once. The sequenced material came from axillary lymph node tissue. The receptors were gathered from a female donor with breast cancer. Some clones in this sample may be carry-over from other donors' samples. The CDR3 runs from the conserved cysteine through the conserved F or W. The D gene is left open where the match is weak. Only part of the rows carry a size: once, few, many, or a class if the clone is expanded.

cdr3_nt: TGTGCCAGCAGCCAAGCGGCGGGAGGGAGGGAGACCCAGTACTTC; cdr3_aa: CASSQAAGGRETQYF; clone_size: many; v_call: TRBV3-1; j_call: TRBJ2-5; d_call: TRBD2
cdr3_nt: TGTGCCAGTACCCCCTTTGGGCGGGAGGTTGGAGAGACCCAGTACTTC; cdr3_aa: CASTPFGREVGETQYF; clone_size: many; v_call: TRBV19; j_call: TRBJ2-5; d_call: TRBD2
cdr3_nt: TGTGCCAGCAGCGGGGGGAATGAGCAGTTCTTC; cdr3_aa: CASSGGNEQFF; clone_size: -; v_call: TRBV4-2; j_call: TRBJ2-1; d_call: -
cdr3_nt: TGTGCCGCCCAGTATCTAATGGGAGGGGAGGTGACCGGGGAGCTGTTTTTT; cdr3_aa: CAAQYLMGGEVTGELFF; clone_size: many; v_call: TRBV6-4; j_call: TRBJ2-2; d_call: TRBD2
cdr3_nt: TGTGCCAGCGGCCCCTCGACAGGGTCGGCCGGGGAGCTGTCTTTT; cdr3_aa: CASGPSTGSAGELSF; clone_size: -; v_call: TRBV7-2; j_call: TRBJ2-2; d_call: TRBD1
cdr3_nt: TGCAGCTTAGACGACAGCTTCTCTGGAAACACCATATATTTT; cdr3_aa: CSLDDSFSGNTIYF; clone_size: once; v_call: TRBV29-1; j_call: TRBJ1-3; d_call: -
cdr3_nt: TGTGCCAGCAGCCGCCGAGGGATTCGCGAGACCCAGTACTTC; cdr3_aa: CASSRRGIRETQYF; clone_size: many; v_call: TRBV7-4; j_call: TRBJ2-5; d_call: -
cdr3_nt: TGTGCCTGGGCCCTCAGACAGGGACTTCGGGGAAACACCATATATTTT; cdr3_aa: CAWALRQGLRGNTIYF; clone_size: few; v_call: TRBV30; j_call: TRBJ1-3; d_call: TRBD1
cdr3_nt: TGTGCCTGCTCCCACCGGTCTAAACAAGAGACCCAGTACTTC; cdr3_aa: CACSHRSKQETQYF; clone_size: once; v_call: TRBV18; j_call: TRBJ2-5; d_call: -
cdr3_nt: TGTGCCAGCAGCCGGGACAGTCCAGCTTTCTTT; cdr3_aa: CASSRDSPAFF; clone_size: -; v_call: TRBV12-3/TRBV12-4; j_call: TRBJ1-1; d_call: TRBD1
cdr3_nt: TGTGCCAGCAGTTTCGGGGGGGGGAGGGAGACCCAGTACTTC; cdr3_aa: CASSFGGGRETQYF; clone_size: many; v_call: TRBV27; j_call: TRBJ2-5; d_call: TRBD2
cdr3_nt: TGCAGTGCTAGGTTTGCGGGAGTTTTGACAGATACGCAGTATTTT; cdr3_aa: CSARFAGVLTDTQYF; clone_size: -; v_call: TRBV20-1; j_call: TRBJ2-3; d_call: TRBD2
cdr3_nt: TGTGCCAGTTGGGAGGGTTCGGGACAGGGGGGCGAGACCCAGTACTTC; cdr3_aa: CASWEGSGQGGETQYF; clone_size: -; v_call: TRBV19; j_call: TRBJ2-5; d_call: TRBD1
cdr3_nt: TGCGCCAGCAGCCAATGGACAGGGGGAGGCACAGATACGCAGTATTTT; cdr3_aa: CASSQWTGGGTDTQYF; clone_size: many; v_call: TRBV5-1; j_call: TRBJ2-3; d_call: TRBD1
cdr3_nt: TGTGCCAGCAGCCCTAGGACTAGCGGAACAGATACGCAGTATTTT; cdr3_aa: CASSPRTSGTDTQYF; clone_size: many; v_call: TRBV7-6; j_call: TRBJ2-3; d_call: TRBD2
cdr3_nt: TGTGCCAGCAGCTTAACTGACAGAAATCAGCCCCAGCATTTT; cdr3_aa: CASSLTDRNQPQHF; clone_size: many; v_call: TRBV7-8; j_call: TRBJ1-5; d_call: -
cdr3_nt: TGTGCCAGCAGCTTCGGACAGGGGGCGCGTCAAAGGTTTTCAAAAGCTTTCTTT; cdr3_aa: CASSFGQGARQRFSKAFF; clone_size: -; v_call: TRBV7-2; j_call: TRBJ1-1; d_call: TRBD1
cdr3_nt: TGTGCCAGCGCCGGGACAGGGGATAATCAGCCCCAGCATTTT; cdr3_aa: CASAGTGDNQPQHF; clone_size: -; v_call: TRBV12-3/TRBV12-4; j_call: TRBJ1-5; d_call: TRBD1
cdr3_nt: TGTGCCAGCAGCGGTAGCGGGAGTCTCCTGGGGAATGAGCAGTTCTTC; cdr3_aa: CASSGSGSLLGNEQFF; clone_size: many; v_call: TRBV7-3; j_call: TRBJ2-1; d_call: TRBD2
cdr3_nt: TGTGCCACCAGTGTCCGGCGGGGGGGGCTCGCCACAGATACGCAGTATTTT; cdr3_aa: CATSVRRGGLATDTQYF; clone_size: many; v_call: TRBV24-1; j_call: TRBJ2-3; d_call: TRBD2
cdr3_nt: TGTGCCACCAGCGAGCCCCCGCTAGCGAGTTTTCACAATGAGCAGTTCTTC; cdr3_aa: CATSEPPLASFHNEQFF; clone_size: many; v_call: TRBV24-1; j_call: TRBJ2-1; d_call: -
cdr3_nt: TGCAGTGCTAGAGCATGGGCTAGCACAGATACGCAGTATTTT; cdr3_aa: CSARAWASTDTQYF; clone_size: many; v_call: TRBV20-1; j_call: TRBJ2-3; d_call: -
cdr3_nt: TGTGCCAGCAGCCCTAGACCCCTAGCGGCTAAATACAATGAGCAGTTCTTC; cdr3_aa: CASSPRPLAAKYNEQFF; clone_size: few; v_call: TRBV3-1; j_call: TRBJ2-1; d_call: TRBD2
cdr3_nt: TGTGCCAGCAGCGTGGACCACTACAATGAGCAGTTCTTC; cdr3_aa: CASSVDHYNEQFF; clone_size: many; v_call: TRBV9; j_call: TRBJ2-1; d_call: -
cdr3_nt: TGTGCCAGCAGCTCTAGCGGTTTCTCCTACGAGCAGTACTTC; cdr3_aa: CASSSSGFSYEQYF; clone_size: many; v_call: TRBV7-8; j_call: TRBJ2-7; d_call: TRBD2
cdr3_nt: TGTGCCAGCAGCTTAGAACTACCGCTGGGCAATGAGCAGTTCTTC; cdr3_aa: CASSLELPLGNEQFF; clone_size: many; v_call: TRBV7-6; j_call: TRBJ2-1; d_call: -
cdr3_nt: TGCGCCAGCAGCTTTAGAGGGGGACCGAACACCGGGGAGCTGTTTTTT; cdr3_aa: CASSFRGGPNTGELFF; clone_size: many; v_call: TRBV5-1; j_call: TRBJ2-2; d_call: -
cdr3_nt: TGTGCCAGTAGTCCCACGCAGTATTTT; cdr3_aa: CASSPTQYF; clone_size: few; v_call: TRBV19; j_call: TRBJ2-3; d_call: -
cdr3_nt: TGTGCCAGTAGTATGAAGGGGTCCCTGGCCGGGGCCAACGTCCTGACTTTC; cdr3_aa: CASSMKGSLAGANVLTF; clone_size: many; v_call: TRBV19; j_call: TRBJ2-6; d_call: -
cdr3_nt: TGCAGTGGGGACATTGGGCTTACCTACACTGAGCAGTTCTTC; cdr3_aa: CSGDIGLTYTEQFF; clone_size: few; v_call: TRBV20-1; j_call: TRBJ2-1; d_call: -
cdr3_nt: TGTGCCAGCAGCTTAAGGGGGGGTGAGTCCGTGAACACTGAAGCTTTCTTT; cdr3_aa: CASSLRGGESVNTEAFF; clone_size: -; v_call: TRBV7-9; j_call: TRBJ1-1; d_call: -
cdr3_nt: TGTGCGCAGGGGGTTGAAAAACTGTTTTTT; cdr3_aa: CAQGVEKLFF; clone_size: -; v_call: TRBV2; j_call: TRBJ1-4; d_call: TRBD1
cdr3_nt: TGTGCCAGCGGCCCAGGGAGCGGGAGTACAGATACGCAGTATTTT; cdr3_aa: CASGPGSGSTDTQYF; clone_size: few; v_call: TRBV7-3; j_call: TRBJ2-3; d_call: TRBD2
cdr3_nt: TGTGCCAGCAGTTTACCAGGGACGGTTAGATCCTACGAGCAGTACTTC; cdr3_aa: CASSLPGTVRSYEQYF; clone_size: -; v_call: TRBV28; j_call: TRBJ2-7; d_call: -
cdr3_nt: TGCGCCAGCAGCACAGGTGGTGCGGGAGCAAGCACAGATACGCAGTATTTT; cdr3_aa: CASSTGGAGASTDTQYF; clone_size: many; v_call: TRBV4-1; j_call: TRBJ2-3; d_call: TRBD2
cdr3_nt: TGTGCCAGCAGTTATTTGGTCAATCAGCCCCAGCATTTT; cdr3_aa: CASSYLVNQPQHF; clone_size: many; v_call: TRBV6-5; j_call: TRBJ1-5; d_call: -
cdr3_nt: TGTGCCAGCAGTGCTTTAGCGGGAGTTTACAATGAGCAGTTCTTC; cdr3_aa: CASSALAGVYNEQFF; clone_size: many; v_call: TRBV2; j_call: TRBJ2-1; d_call: TRBD2
cdr3_nt: TGTGCCAGCAGCTTAGTTGCCGGCAGCACAGATACGCAGTATTTT; cdr3_aa: CASSLVAGSTDTQYF; clone_size: many; v_call: TRBV7-2; j_call: TRBJ2-3; d_call: -
cdr3_nt: TGTGCCAGCAGCTTAGAACTAGCGGGGGCCTACGAGCAGTACTTC; cdr3_aa: CASSLELAGAYEQYF; clone_size: many; v_call: TRBV11-2; j_call: TRBJ2-7; d_call: TRBD2
cdr3_nt: TGCAGTGCTAGCAGGGTATTGGAGTGGAATCAGCCCCAGCATTTT; cdr3_aa: CSASRVLEWNQPQHF; clone_size: many; v_call: TRBV20-1; j_call: TRBJ1-5; d_call: -
cdr3_nt: TGCAGCGTTGAAGGGGGGGAGAACACTGAAGCTTTCTTT; cdr3_aa: CSVEGGENTEAFF; clone_size: few; v_call: TRBV29-1; j_call: TRBJ1-1; d_call: -
cdr3_nt: TGTGCCAGCACCCTAACAGGGGGCGGGACCCAGTACTTC; cdr3_aa: CASTLTGGGTQYF; clone_size: -; v_call: TRBV11-2; j_call: TRBJ2-5; d_call: TRBD1
cdr3_nt: TGCGCCAGCAGCTTGGCCAGTCAGGGGGCGGGCGGCTACACCTTC; cdr3_aa: CASSLASQGAGGYTF; clone_size: many; v_call: TRBV5-1; j_call: TRBJ1-2; d_call: TRBD1
cdr3_nt: TGTGCCTGGATAGGCCCGCGGACTAGCGCTGGGGGCACCTACGAGCAGTACTTC; cdr3_aa: CAWIGPRTSAGGTYEQYF; clone_size: -; v_call: TRBV19; j_call: TRBJ2-7; d_call: TRBD2
cdr3_nt: TGTGCCAGCAGACTACAGGGGGGAGGTCAGCCCCAGCATTTT; cdr3_aa: CASRLQGGGQPQHF; clone_size: many; v_call: TRBV12-3/TRBV12-4; j_call: TRBJ1-5; d_call: TRBD1
cdr3_nt: TGTGCCAGCAGTGGGGAGTACAGGGGTTATGGCTACACCTTC; cdr3_aa: CASSGEYRGYGYTF; clone_size: many; v_call: TRBV2; j_call: TRBJ1-2; d_call: TRBD1
cdr3_nt: TGTGCCTGCAGTTCCCCCGGGGGACAGGGTTTCTACTTC; cdr3_aa: CACSSPGGQGFYF; clone_size: -; v_call: TRBV6-6; j_call: TRBJ2-7; d_call: TRBD1